These 18 T cell receptor beta chains came from one sample sequenced in a study of graft-versus-host responses after intestinal transplantation. Sequencing was performed with immunoSEQ multiplex PCR; in TCRdb, only in-frame clones are kept and a portion is missing. The data contain 110,000 to 150,000 clones, around nine tenths of them singletons. These receptors' targets are unknown. Material: unstimulated CD4+ T cells sorted from spleen or lymph node cells, obtained before intestinal transplant. These TCRs come from a human donor who received an intestinal transplant.

This chain joins TRBV5-4 and TRBJ2-7; the match to TRBD2 covers 16 bases. The V and J ends lost 3 bases and 6 bases, in that order; junction bases with no gene match: 3. In germline, CDR1 is SGHNT, CDR2 YYREEE (reference sequence). The CDR3 runs to 15 residues. As DNA, the CDR3 is TGTGCCAGCAGCTACGGGACTAGCGGGAGGGTCGAGCAGTACTTC. Protein product: CASSYGTSGRVEQYF.

The V gene is TRBV6-5, the J gene TRBJ2-1; D unresolved. The CDR3 loop spans 13 amino acids. CDR1 is MNHEY and CDR2 is SVGAGI in the germline V gene. V was cut by 3 bases and J by 14 bases, with 17 bases left in between. The CDR3 region is CASSYSNTLVKFF. CDR3 bases: TGTGCCAGCAGTTATAGTAATACGCTAGTGAAGTTCTTC.

This clone was recorded only once. V and J are TRBV20-1 and TRBJ2-3, with 7 positions matching TRBD2. CDR1 is DFQATT, CDR2 SNEGSKA, per germline (reference sequence). The length of the CDR3 is 11 residues. V shed 8 bases and J 5 bases; nucleotides not matched to a gene: 4. CDR3: CSKGRGDTQYF. CDR3 bases: TGCAGTAAGGGGAGGGGAGATACGCAGTATTTT.

The chain is built from TRBV29-1 and TRBJ1-1, with 11 bases lining up with TRBD1. The CDR3 extends over 16 amino acids. Germline CDR1 SQVTM, CDR2 ANQGSEA. The V gene end was trimmed by 4 bases and the J gene end by 1 base; junction bases not matched to a gene: 8. The CDR3 loop reads CSVAHGQGARNTEAFF. DNA for the CDR3: TGCAGCGTTGCACATGGACAGGGGGCCAGGAACACTGAAGCTTTCTTT.

There are a few counts of this clone. The V and J genes are TRBV19 and TRBJ2-7; D unclear. The CDR3 is 12 residues long. Per the germline V gene, CDR1 is LNHDA and CDR2 is SQIVND (reference sequence). The V end lost 5 bases, the J end lost 1 base, and 6 bases lay between the germline ends. CDR3 in DNA: TGTGCCAGTAGTGTAGGATCCTACGAGCAGTACTTC. This translates into CASSVGSYEQYF. The full variable domain, rest sourced from reference TRBV19 and TRBJ2-7, is DGGITQSPKYLFRKEGQNVTLSCEQNLNHDAMYWYRQDPGQGLRLIYYSQIVNDFQKGDIAEGYSVSREKKESFPLTVTSAQKNPTAFYLCASSVGSYEQYFGPGTRLTVT.

This clone was seen a single time. The gene calls are TRBV7-6 and TRBJ2-5; D is uncertain. The CDR3 covers 13 residues. Trimming stripped 1 base from V and 2 bases from J, with 5 bases between. The germline CDR1 and CDR2 sequences are SGHVS and FNYEAQ. CDR3 residues: CASSLGHQETQYF. CDR3 nucleotides: TGTGCCAGCAGCTTAGGACATCAAGAGACCCAGTACTTC.

V gene TRBV7-9 combines with J gene TRBJ2-1; D is perhaps TRBD2 (5 bases). Trimming removed 5 bases from V and 8 bases from J, with 16 bases in between. Germline assignment: CDR1 SEHNR and CDR2 FQNEAQ (reference sequence). The CDR3 loop spans 14 amino acids. This chain's CDR3 is CASSRKILRDEQFF. As DNA, the CDR3 is TGTGCCAGCAGCCGGAAGATATTGAGGGATGAGCAGTTCTTC.

The chain carries TRBV5-1 and TRBJ2-1; the match to TRBD1 covers 7 bases. Germline CDR1 SGHRS, CDR2 YFSETQ. The CDR3 loop spans 16 amino acids. V trimming: 1 base; J trimming: 3 bases; junction bases outside the gene matches: 7. This CDR3 is CASSLYTGTVYNEQFF. The CDR3 region has the DNA TGCGCCAGCAGCTTGTATACTGGGACAGTCTACAATGAGCAGTTCTTC.

The chain uses TRBV9 and TRBJ1-1; 7 bases align to TRBD1. This CDR3 contains 16 residues. Looked up from germline, CDR1 is SGDLS and CDR2 is YYNGEE. V lost 2 bases, J lost 0 bases, and 7 bases stayed unmatched. The CDR3: CASSVDPGGMNTEAFF. For the CDR3, the DNA is TGTGCCAGCAGCGTGGATCCAGGGGGAATGAACACTGAAGCTTTCTTT.

The chain has TRBV5-8 and TRBJ1-5; TRBD1 agrees at 9 bases. J gave up 2 bases and V 2 bases, and 11 bases lay outside the gene matches. Looked up from germline, CDR1 is SGHTS and CDR2 is YDEGEE. The CDR3 runs to 18 residues. The CDR3 is CASSFPGQGLMGNQPQHF. As DNA, the CDR3 is TGTGCCAGCAGCTTTCCGGGACAGGGCCTCATGGGCAATCAGCCCCAGCATTTT.

The chain has TRBV15 and TRBJ2-3; maybe TRBD2 (6 bases). V was pared by 2 bases and J by 0 bases, with 12 bases between. This CDR3 contains 16 residues. Germline V CDR1 and CDR2: LNHNV, YYDKDF (reference sequence). DNA of the CDR3: TGTGCCACCAGCAGAAGAGGGAGCGGGAGCACAGATACGCAGTATTTT. This sequence encodes CATSRRGSGSTDTQYF.

V gene TRBV28 combines with J gene TRBJ1-3; perhaps TRBD1 as D (5 bases). This CDR3 is 15 amino acids long. Germline CDR1 is MDHEN and CDR2 is SYDVKM. Trimming cost V 3 bases and J 2 bases, with 11 bases left between them. For the CDR3, the DNA is TGTGCCAGCAGTTTGTCAGGGTCTACTGGAAACACCATATATTTT. This codes for CASSLSGSTGNTIYF.

The chain has TRBV19 and TRBJ1-1, with D unclear. Trimming took 5 bases from V and 1 from J, leaving 8 bases between them. Germline V lookup: CDR1 LNHDA, CDR2 SQIVND (reference sequence). CDR3 length: 13 amino acids. CDR3 protein: CASSRPTNTEAFF. The CDR3 DNA sequence: TGTGCCAGTAGTCGGCCCACGAACACTGAAGCTTTCTTT.

This chain uses TRBV19 with TRBJ2-1; 13 nucleotides line up with TRBD2. This CDR3 has 19 amino acids. Germline V gene data show CDR1 as LNHDA and CDR2 as SQIVND (reference sequence). Trimming removed 8 bases from V and 4 bases from J; junction bases left unmatched: 17. This CDR3 is CASGLTSGRAKSFYNEQFF. In DNA form, the CDR3 reads TGTGCCAGTGGACTCACTAGCGGGAGGGCCAAATCCTTTTACAATGAGCAGTTCTTC.

The chain joins TRBV27 to TRBJ1-5; D perhaps matches TRBD1 (6 bases). The germline V and J ends were trimmed by 5 bases and 4 bases, with 12 bases remaining between them. Germline loops: CDR1 MNHEY, CDR2 SMNVEV (reference sequence). The length of the CDR3 is 14 residues. The CDR3 spells CASSKTGRNQPQHF. The CDR3 DNA reads TGTGCCAGCAGTAAGACAGGCCGTAATCAGCCCCAGCATTTT.

The rearrangement uses TRBV7-2 and TRBJ2-7, with a tentative D call TRBD2 (6 bases). The CDR3 loop spans 17 amino acids. The germline V and J ends were trimmed by 1 base and 0 bases, with 16 bases remaining between them. CDR1 and CDR2 from the germline V gene are SGHTA and FQGNSA. CDR3 loop: CASSLVGGSGVSYEQYF. Here the CDR3 DNA reads TGTGCCAGCAGCTTAGTTGGGGGGTCTGGAGTCTCCTACGAGCAGTACTTC.

The chain uses TRBV6-6 and TRBJ1-2; D call uncertain. Trimming removed 6 bases from V and 5 bases from J, with 19 bases in between. The CDR3 loop spans 15 amino acids. The germline V gene has CDR1 MNHNY and CDR2 SVGAGI (reference sequence). The CDR3 DNA reads TGTGCCAGCAGCCCGTCCAACAAGCCCCCTTATGGCTACACCTTC. It is translated as CASSPSNKPPYGYTF.

The chain combines TRBV30 with TRBJ2-1; 9 nucleotides line up with TRBD2. Germline loops: CDR1 GTSNPN, CDR2 SVGIG (reference sequence). V lost 3 bases to trimming and J lost 3 bases; unmatched junction nucleotides: 6. The length of the CDR3 is 15 residues. CDR3: CAWSRGRAYYNEQFF. The DNA for the CDR3 is TGTGCCTGGAGCCGCGGGAGGGCTTACTACAATGAGCAGTTCTTC.